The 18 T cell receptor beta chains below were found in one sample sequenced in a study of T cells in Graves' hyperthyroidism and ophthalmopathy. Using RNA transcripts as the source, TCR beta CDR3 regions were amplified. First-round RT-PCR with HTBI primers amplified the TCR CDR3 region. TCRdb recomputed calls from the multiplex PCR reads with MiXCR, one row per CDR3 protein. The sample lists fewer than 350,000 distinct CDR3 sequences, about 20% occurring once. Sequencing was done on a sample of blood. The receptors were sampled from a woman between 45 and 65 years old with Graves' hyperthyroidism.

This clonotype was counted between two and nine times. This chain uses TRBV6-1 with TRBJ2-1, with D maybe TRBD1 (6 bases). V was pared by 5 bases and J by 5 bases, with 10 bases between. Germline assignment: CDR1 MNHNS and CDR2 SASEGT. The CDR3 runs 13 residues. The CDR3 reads CASSTRDNNEQFF. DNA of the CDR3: TGTGCCAGCAGTACCAGGGACAACAATGAGCAGTTCTTC.

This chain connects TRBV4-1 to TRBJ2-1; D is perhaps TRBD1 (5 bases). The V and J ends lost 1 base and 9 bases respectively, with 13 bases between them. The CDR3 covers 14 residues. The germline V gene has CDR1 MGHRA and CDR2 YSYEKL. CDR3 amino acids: CASSQVSRGSEQFF. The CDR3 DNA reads TGCGCCAGCAGCCAAGTTTCTAGGGGAAGTGAGCAGTTCTTC.

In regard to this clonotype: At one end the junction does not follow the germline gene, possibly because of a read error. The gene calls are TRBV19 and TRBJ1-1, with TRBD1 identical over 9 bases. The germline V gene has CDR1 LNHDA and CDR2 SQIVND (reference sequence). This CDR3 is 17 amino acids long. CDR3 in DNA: TGTGCCAGTAGATCCGGGGACAGGGACGGGGTGAACATTGAAGCTTTCTTT. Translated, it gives CASRSGDRDGVNIEAFF. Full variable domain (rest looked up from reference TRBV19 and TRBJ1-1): DGGITQSPKYLFRKEGQNVTLSCEQNLNHDAMYWYRQDPGQGLRLIYYSQIVNDFQKGDIAEGYSVSREKKESFPLTVTSAQKNPTAFYLCASRSGDRDGVNIEAFFGQGTRLTVV.

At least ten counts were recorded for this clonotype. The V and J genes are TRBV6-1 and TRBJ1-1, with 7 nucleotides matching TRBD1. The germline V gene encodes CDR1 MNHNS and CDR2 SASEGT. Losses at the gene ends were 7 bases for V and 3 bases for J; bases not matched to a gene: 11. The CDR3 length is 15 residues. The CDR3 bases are TGTGCCAGCACCCAGGTGGGGGACAGTTACACTGAAGCTTTCTTT. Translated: CASTQVGDSYTEAFF.

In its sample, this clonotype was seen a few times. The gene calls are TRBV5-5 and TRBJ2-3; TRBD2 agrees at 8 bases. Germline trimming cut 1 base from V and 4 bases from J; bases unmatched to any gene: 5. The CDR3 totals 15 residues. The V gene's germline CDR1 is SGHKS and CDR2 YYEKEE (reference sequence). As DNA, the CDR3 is TGTGCCAGCAGCTTGTTTCACGGGGGGGCAGATACGCAGTATTTT. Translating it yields CASSLFHGGADTQYF.

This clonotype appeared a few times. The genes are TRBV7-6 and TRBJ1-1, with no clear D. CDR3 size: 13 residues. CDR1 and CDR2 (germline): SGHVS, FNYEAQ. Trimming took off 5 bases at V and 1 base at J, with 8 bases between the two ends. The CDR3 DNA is TGTGCCAGCAGCAATGGCGGGAACACTGAAGCTTTCTTT. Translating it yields CASSNGGNTEAFF.

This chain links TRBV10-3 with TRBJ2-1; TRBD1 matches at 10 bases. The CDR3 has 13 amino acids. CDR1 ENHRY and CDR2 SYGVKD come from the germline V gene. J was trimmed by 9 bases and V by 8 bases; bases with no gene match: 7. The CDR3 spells CAIEGQGDGEQFF. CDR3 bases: TGTGCCATCGAAGGACAGGGGGACGGTGAGCAGTTCTTC.

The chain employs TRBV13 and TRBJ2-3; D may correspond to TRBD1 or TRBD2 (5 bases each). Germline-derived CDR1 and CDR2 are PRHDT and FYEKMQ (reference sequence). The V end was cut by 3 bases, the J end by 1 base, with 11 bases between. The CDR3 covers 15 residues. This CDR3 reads CASSFRGPGTDTQYF. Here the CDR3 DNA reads TGTGCCAGCAGCTTCCGGGGCCCCGGCACAGATACGCAGTATTTT. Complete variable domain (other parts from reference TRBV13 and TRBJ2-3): AAGVIQSPRHLIKEKRETATLKCYPIPRHDTVYWYQQGPGQDPQFLISFYEKMQSDKGSIPDRFSAQQFSDYHSELNMSSLELGDSALYFCASSFRGPGTDTQYFGPGTRLTVL.

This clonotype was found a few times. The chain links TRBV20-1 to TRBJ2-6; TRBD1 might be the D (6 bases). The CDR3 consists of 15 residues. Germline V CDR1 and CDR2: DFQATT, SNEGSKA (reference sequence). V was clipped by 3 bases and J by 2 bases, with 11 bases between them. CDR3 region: CSASPGVTGANVLTF. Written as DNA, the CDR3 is TGCAGTGCTAGCCCAGGGGTCACTGGGGCCAACGTCCTGACTTTC.

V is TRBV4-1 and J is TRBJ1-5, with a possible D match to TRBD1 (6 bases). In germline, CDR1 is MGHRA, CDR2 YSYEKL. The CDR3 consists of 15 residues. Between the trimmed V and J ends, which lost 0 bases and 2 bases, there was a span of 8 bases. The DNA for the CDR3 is TGCGCCAGCAGCCAAGAAGGGGGTGGCAATCAGCCCCAGCATTTT. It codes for CASSQEGGGNQPQHF.

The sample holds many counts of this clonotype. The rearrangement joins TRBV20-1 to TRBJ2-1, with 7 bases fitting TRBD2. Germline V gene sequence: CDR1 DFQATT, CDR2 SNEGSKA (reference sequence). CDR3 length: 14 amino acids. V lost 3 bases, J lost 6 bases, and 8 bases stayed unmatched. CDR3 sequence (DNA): TGCAGTGCTAGTGAGGCTAGCGGTTTCAATGAGCAGTTCTTC. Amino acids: CSASEASGFNEQFF.

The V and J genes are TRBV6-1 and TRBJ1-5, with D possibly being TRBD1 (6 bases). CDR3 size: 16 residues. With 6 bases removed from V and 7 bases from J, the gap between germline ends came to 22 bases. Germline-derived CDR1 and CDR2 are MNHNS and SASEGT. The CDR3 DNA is TGTGCCAGCAGCCTGGTCCCGGGGGGCGGAGGACAGCCCCAGCATTTT. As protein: CASSLVPGGGGQPQHF.

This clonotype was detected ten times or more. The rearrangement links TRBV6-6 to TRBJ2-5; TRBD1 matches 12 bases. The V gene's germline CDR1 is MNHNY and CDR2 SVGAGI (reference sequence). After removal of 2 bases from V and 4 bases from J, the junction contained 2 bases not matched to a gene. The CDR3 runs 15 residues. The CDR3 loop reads CASSYGTGGRETQYF. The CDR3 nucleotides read TGTGCCAGCAGTTACGGGACAGGGGGCAGAGAGACCCAGTACTTC.

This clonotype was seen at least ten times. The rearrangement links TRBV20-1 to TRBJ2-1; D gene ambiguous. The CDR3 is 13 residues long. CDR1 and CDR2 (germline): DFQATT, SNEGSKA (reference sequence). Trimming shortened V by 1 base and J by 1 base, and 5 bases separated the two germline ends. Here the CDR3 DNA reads TGCAGTGCTAGAGTCCCGTCCTACAATGAGCAGTTCTTC. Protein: CSARVPSYNEQFF.

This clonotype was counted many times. The CDR3 coding sequence is TGTGCCAGCAGCCAAACCAGCTCCTACAATGAGCAGTTCTTC. Translation gives CASSQTSSYNEQFF. This sequence joins TRBV3-1 and TRBJ2-1, with D hard to call. The V gene lost 2 bases and the J gene lost 0 bases, with 5 bases spanning the gap. From germline, CDR1 is LGHDT and CDR2 YNNKEL (reference sequence). The CDR3 is made up of 14 amino acids.

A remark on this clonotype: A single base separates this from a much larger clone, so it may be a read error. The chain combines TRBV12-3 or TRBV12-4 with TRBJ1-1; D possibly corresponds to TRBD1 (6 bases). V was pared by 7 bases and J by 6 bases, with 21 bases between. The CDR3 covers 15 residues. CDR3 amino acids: CASILGGQIGAEAFF. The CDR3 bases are TGTGCCAGCATCCTAGGGGGACAAATCGGGGCTGAAGCTTTCTTT.

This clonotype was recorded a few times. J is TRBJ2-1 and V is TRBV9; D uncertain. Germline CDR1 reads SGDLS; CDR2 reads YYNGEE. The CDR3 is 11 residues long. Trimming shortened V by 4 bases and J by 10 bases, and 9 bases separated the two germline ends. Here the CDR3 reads CASSSYGEQFF. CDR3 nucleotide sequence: TGTGCCAGCAGCTCTTATGGCGAGCAGTTCTTC.

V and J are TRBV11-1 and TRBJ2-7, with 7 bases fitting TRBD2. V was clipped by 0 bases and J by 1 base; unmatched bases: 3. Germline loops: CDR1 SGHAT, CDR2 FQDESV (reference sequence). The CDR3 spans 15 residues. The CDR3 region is CASSLAGGPSYEQYF. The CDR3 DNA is TGTGCCAGCAGCTTAGCGGGAGGGCCTTCCTACGAGCAGTACTTC.